This T cell receptor (beta chain) is from a study of a mutant IDH1 vaccine in newly diagnosed glioma. Overall study: The vaccination schedule gave patients eight doses in weeks 1, 3, 5, 7, 11, 15, 19 and 23. An approximately 62% male, around 40% female split and a mean age of roughly 37 years characterized treated patients. General study results and limits: Immune responses arising from the vaccine appeared in about 93% of patients.

This table comes from immunoSEQ multiplex PCR, and its TCRdb copy is limited to in-frame clones, with some not included. The profile shows 50,000 to 85,000 clones, about 87% of them singletons. Time point reported: week 23, last vaccination. One vaccine dose held 300 ug of mutant IDH1 20-mer peptide and came with topical imiquimod. Astrocytomas that were new, WHO grade 3 or 4, IDH1-mutant and ATRX-lost were present in the donors. Points on this clone: The antigen remains unidentified.

The input for sequencing was PBMCs, taken from a glioma patient whose treatment included an IDH1 peptide vaccine. This receptor was obtained from a man aged 18 to 29 with glioma.

For the CDR3, the DNA is TGTGCTAGTGCCAGAGGTGGACTCCCCGCGGACGAGCAGTACTTC. Protein: CASARGGLPADEQYF. The chain has TRBV12-5 and TRBJ2-7, with D perhaps TRBD2 (5 bases). This CDR3 contains 15 residues. Looked up from germline, CDR1 is LGHNT and CDR2 is FRNRAP. The V gene lost 7 bases and the J gene lost 5 bases, with 21 bases spanning the gap. Variable domain in full (rest from reference TRBV12-5 and TRBJ2-7): DARVTQTPRHKVTEMGQEVTMRCQPILGHNTVFWYRQTMMQGLELLAYFRNRAPLDDSGMPKDRFSAEMPDATLATLKIQPSEPRDSAVYFCASARGGLPADEQYFGPGTRLTVT.